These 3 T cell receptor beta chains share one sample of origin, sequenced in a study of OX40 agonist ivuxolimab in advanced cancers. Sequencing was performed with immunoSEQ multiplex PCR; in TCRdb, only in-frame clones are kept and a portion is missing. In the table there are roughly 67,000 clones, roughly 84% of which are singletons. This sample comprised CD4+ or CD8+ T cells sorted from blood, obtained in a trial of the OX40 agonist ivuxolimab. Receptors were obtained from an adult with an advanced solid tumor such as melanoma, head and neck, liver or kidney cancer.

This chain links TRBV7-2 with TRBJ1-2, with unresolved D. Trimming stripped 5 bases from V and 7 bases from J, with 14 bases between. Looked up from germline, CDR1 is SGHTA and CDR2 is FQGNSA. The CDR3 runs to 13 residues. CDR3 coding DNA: TGTGCCAGCAGCCCGGTGAGAGTTAGTGGCTACACCTTC. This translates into CASSPVRVSGYTF.

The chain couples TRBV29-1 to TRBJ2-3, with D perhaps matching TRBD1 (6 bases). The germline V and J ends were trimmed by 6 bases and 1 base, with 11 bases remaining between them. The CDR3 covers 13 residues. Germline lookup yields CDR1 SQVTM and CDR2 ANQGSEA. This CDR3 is CSVARQGTDTQYF. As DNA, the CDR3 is TGCAGCGTCGCTCGACAGGGCACAGATACGCAGTATTTT.

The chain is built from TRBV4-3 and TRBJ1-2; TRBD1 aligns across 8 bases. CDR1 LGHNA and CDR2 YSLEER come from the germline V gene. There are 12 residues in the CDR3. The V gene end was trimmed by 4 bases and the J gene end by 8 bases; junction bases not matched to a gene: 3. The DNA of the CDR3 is TGCGCCAGCAGCCTCGACAGGGGCGGCTACACCTTC. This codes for CASSLDRGGYTF.